This T cell receptor (beta chain) was sequenced for a study of blood T cell repertoires in COVID-19. The repertoire was sequenced with immunoSEQ multiplex PCR; TCRdb's copy has only in-frame clones and lacks some. The repertoire holds 36,000 or so clones, with around 88% as singletons. Germline V gives CDR1 SGHRS, CDR2 YFSETQ. Trimming cost V 3 bases and J 7 bases; bases outside gene matches: 4. The CDR3 extends over 15 amino acids. This TCR was sampled from a woman between 65 and 79 years old with active COVID-19. The rearrangement links TRBV5-1 to TRBJ2-2; 12 bases match TRBD1. Material for sequencing was peripheral blood. CDR3 protein: CASSSGTGGLGELFF. CDR3 sequence (DNA): TGCGCCAGCAGCTCCGGGACAGGGGGCCTCGGGGAGCTGTTTTTT.